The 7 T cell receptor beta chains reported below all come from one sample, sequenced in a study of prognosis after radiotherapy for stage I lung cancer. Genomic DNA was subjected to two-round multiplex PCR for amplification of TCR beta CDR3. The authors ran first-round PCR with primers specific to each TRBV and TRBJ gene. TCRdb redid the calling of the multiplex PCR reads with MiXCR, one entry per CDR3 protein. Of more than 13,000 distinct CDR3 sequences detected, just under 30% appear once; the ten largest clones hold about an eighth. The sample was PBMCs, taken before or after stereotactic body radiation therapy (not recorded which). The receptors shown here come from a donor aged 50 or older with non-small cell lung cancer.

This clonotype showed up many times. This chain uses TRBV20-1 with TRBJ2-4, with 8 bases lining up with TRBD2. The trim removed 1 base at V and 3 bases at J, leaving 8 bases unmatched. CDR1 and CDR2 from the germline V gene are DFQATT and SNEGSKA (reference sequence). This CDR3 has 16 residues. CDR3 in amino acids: CSARVGAGAGKNIQYF. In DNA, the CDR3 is TGCAGTGCTAGAGTTGGAGCGGGAGCCGGCAAAAACATTCAGTACTTC.

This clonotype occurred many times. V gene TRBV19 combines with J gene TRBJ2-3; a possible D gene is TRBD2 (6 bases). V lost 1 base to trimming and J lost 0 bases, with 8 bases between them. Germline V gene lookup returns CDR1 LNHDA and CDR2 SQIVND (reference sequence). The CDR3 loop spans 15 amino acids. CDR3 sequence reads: CASSIGRGSTDTQYF. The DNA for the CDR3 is TGTGCCAGTAGTATAGGGAGGGGAAGCACAGATACGCAGTATTTT.

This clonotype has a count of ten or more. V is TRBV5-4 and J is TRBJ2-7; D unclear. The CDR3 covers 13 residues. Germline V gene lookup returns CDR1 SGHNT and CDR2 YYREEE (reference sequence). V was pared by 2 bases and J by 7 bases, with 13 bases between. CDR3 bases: TGTGCCAGCAGCTTTAAGGGTACTGGGGAGCAGTACTTC. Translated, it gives CASSFKGTGEQYF.

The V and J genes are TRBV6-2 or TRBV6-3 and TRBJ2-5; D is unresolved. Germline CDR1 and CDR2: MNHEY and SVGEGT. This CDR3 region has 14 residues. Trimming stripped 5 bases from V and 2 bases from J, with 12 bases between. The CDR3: CASSEQVRQETQYF. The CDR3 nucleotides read TGTGCCAGCAGTGAACAAGTGCGTCAAGAGACCCAGTACTTC.

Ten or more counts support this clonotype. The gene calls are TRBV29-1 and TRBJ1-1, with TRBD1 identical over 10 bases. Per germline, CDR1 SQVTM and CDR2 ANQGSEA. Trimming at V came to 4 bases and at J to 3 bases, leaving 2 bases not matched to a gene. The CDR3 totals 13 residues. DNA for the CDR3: TGCAGCGTTGGGGGACAGGGGTACACTGAAGCTTTCTTT. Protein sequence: CSVGGQGYTEAFF. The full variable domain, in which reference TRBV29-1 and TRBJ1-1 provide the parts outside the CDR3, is SAVISQKPSRDICQRGTSLTIQCQVDSQVTMMFWYRQQPGQSLTLIATANQGSEATYESGFVIDKFPISRPNLTFSTLTVSNMSPEDSSIYLCSVGGQGYTEAFFGQGTRLTVV.

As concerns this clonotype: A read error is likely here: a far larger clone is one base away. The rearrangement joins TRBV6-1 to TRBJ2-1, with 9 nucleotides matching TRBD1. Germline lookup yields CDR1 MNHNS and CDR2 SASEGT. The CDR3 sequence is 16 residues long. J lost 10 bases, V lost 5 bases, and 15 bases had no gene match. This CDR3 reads CASSHTTGQGPYEQFF. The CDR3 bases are TGTGCCAGCAGTCACACCACGGGACAGGGACCCTACGAGCAGTTCTTC.

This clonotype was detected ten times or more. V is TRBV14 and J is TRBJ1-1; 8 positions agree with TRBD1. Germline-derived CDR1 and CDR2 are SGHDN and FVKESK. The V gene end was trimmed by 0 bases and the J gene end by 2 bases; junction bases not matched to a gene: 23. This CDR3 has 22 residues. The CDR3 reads CASSQEVRFVGRIDRGNTEAFF. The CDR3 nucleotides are TGTGCCAGCAGCCAAGAAGTCCGGTTTGTCGGACGAATAGACAGGGGAAACACTGAAGCTTTCTTT.